This T cell receptor (beta chain) was retrieved from a study of human T cells and chemical hapten exposure. Study context: The study sensitized with 2% DPC on a roughly 2 cm by roughly 2 cm patch of upper inner arm skin. Slight volume differences across pooled libraries mainly accounted for varying per-sample TCR yields.

This sample's time point: patch test 3, about 24 weeks after DPC sensitization. Stated treatment: therapeutic diphenylcyclopropenone sensitization with weekly scalp DPC. The V gene lost 0 bases and the J gene lost 6 bases, with 9 bases spanning the gap. The CDR3 loop spans 13 amino acids. Germline V lookup: CDR1 SGHKS, CDR2 YYEKEE (reference sequence). This clonotype was counted between two and nine times. Its specificity is not known. MiXCR, applied by TCRdb to the RACE reads, yields one record per CDR3 protein. Among just under 65,000 distinct CDR3 sequences listed, more than 9.5% were seen once. Study-wide points: Healthy people's immune response may differ from that of the donors, who had alopecia.

The sample here was whole blood, taken in connection with sensitization to the hapten diphenylcyclopropenone (DPC). The TCR was taken from a woman in her 30s with alopecia areata. Some clones in this sample may be carry-over from other donors' samples. The J gene is TRBJ1-1, the V gene TRBV5-5, with D tentatively TRBD1 (5 bases). This CDR3 is CASSLEWGSEAFF. The CDR3 DNA follows: TGTGCCAGCAGCTTGGAGTGGGGGTCTGAAGCTTTCTTT.